This T cell receptor beta chain originates from a study of cytomegalovirus exposure and HLA in healthy donors. About this clone: Its antigen is as yet unknown.

V dropped 4 bases and J dropped 0; count of bases not matched to a gene: 8. Per the germline V gene, CDR1 is SGHDN and CDR2 is FVKESK. The CDR3 spans 18 residues. Broader study findings: Highly shared sequence variants in one cluster were likely a sequencing artifact.

The study ran its PCR with 60 Vbeta and 13 Jbeta primers. Here immunoSEQ multiplex PCR was the method, and the copy in TCRdb shows in-frame clones only, minus some. The table records about 180,000 clones, approximately 81% of them present only once. Sequencing was carried out using PBMCs. This sequence originates from a woman in her 30s in good health and CMV-seronegative. The genes are TRBV14 and TRBJ2-1, with 11 bases aligning to TRBD2. CDR3 coding DNA: TGTGCCAGCAGCCCACTAGCGGGGGCCAGCAGCTCCTACAATGAGCAGTTCTTC. This gives the protein CASSPLAGASSSYNEQFF.